The rows below give T cell receptor beta chains drawn from one sample of a study of cytomegalovirus exposure and HLA in healthy donors. Sequencing used immunoSEQ multiplex PCR; TCRdb keeps in-frame clones, though not all of them. This sample has hundreds of thousands of clones; about 77% occur once, and the top ten carry more than 0.45%. Sequencing was done on a sample of PBMCs. These receptors were collected from a boy aged 10-17 years in good health and CMV-seronegative. Each CDR3 is given with its conserved first and last residue. A D gene is named only where the DNA matches it firmly. Part of the rows lack a size; the others show once, few, many or a class for expanded clones.

v_gene	j_gene	d_gene	abundance	CDR3aa	CDR3nt
TRBV18	TRBJ1-5	TRBD1	.	CASSPGTGGNQPQHF	TGTGCCAGCTCACCAGGGACAGGGGGAAATCAGCCCCAGCATTTT
TRBV5-4	TRBJ2-2	TRBD2	.	CASSPRGGGGIYGELFF	TGTGCCAGCAGCCCCCGAGGTGGCGGGGGGATATACGGGGAGCTGTTTTTT
TRBV5-1	TRBJ1-4	.	.	CASSLGAADEKLFF	TGCGCCAGCAGCTTGGGAGCAGCGGATGAAAAACTGTTTTTT
TRBV5-1	TRBJ2-7	.	.	CASSRGIESYEQYF	TGCGCCAGCAGTCGGGGAATTGAATCCTACGAGCAGTACTTC
TRBV11-1	TRBJ2-7	TRBD1	.	CASSLNQGAYEQYF	TGTGCCAGCAGCTTGAACCAGGGGGCGTACGAGCAGTACTTC
TRBV5-4	TRBJ2-3	TRBD1	.	CASSAKTGTGTDTQYF	TGTGCCAGCAGCGCCAAAACTGGGACAGGCACAGATACGCAGTATTTT
TRBV5-6	TRBJ2-7	.	.	CASTSGVFSYEQYF	TGTGCCAGCACGTCGGGGGTATTCTCCTACGAGCAGTACTTC
TRBV5-5	TRBJ1-2	.	.	CASSLGYGNTYGYTF	TGTGCCAGCAGCTTGGGGTACGGGAATACCTATGGCTACACCTTC
TRBV4-1	TRBJ1-1	.	.	CASSPLLLRNTEAFF	TGCGCCAGCAGCCCCCTCCTACTCCGGAACACTGAAGCTTTCTTT
TRBV19	TRBJ2-1	TRBD1	few	CASSLLRGQGANEQFF	TGTGCCAGTAGTCTACTAAGGGGACAGGGGGCCAATGAGCAGTTCTTC
TRBV6-1	TRBJ1-3	.	few	CASRGTSGNTIYF	TGTGCCAGCAGAGGGACATCTGGAAACACCATATATTTT
TRBV30	TRBJ2-1	TRBD2	.	CAWSGGRGSNEQFF	TGTGCCTGGAGTGGCGGGAGGGGTAGCAATGAGCAGTTCTTC
TRBV6-1	TRBJ1-2	.	.	CASSLSHGGGYGYTF	TGTGCCAGCAGTCTCTCTCATGGGGGCGGCTATGGCTACACCTTC
TRBV4-1	TRBJ2-1	.	.	CASSQRSLAPPQFF	TGCGCCAGCAGCCAGCGTTCTCTAGCGCCTCCTCAGTTCTTC
TRBV21-1	TRBJ1-4	.	.	CASSITGSSRVEKLFF	TGTGCCAGCAGCATAACAGGGAGCAGCCGAGTTGAAAAACTGTTTTTT
TRBV4-1	TRBJ2-7	TRBD2	.	CASSQPGLAGGHKGEQYF	TGCGCCAGCAGCCAACCGGGACTAGCGGGGGGCCATAAGGGCGAGCAGTACTTC
TRBV11-2	TRBJ2-7	TRBD1	.	CASSSYRGPSPDEQYF	TGTGCCAGCAGCTCTTACAGGGGGCCTTCTCCCGACGAGCAGTACTTC
TRBV16	TRBJ1-1	.	.	CASSQEGDTEAFF	TGTGCCAGCAGCCAAGAGGGGGATACTGAAGCTTTCTTT
TRBV18	TRBJ1-2	.	.	CASSLFNGQSDTSGYTF	TGTGCCAGCTCACTTTTTAACGGTCAATCAGACACCTCTGGCTACACCTTC
TRBV13	TRBJ1-5	.	.	CASSFGGNQPQHF	TGTGCCAGCAGCTTCGGGGGAAATCAGCCCCAGCATTTT
TRBV6-5	TRBJ2-7	.	.	CASSYSELTAYEQYF	TGTGCCAGCAGTTACTCGGAACTCACAGCCTACGAGCAGTACTTC
TRBV7-7	TRBJ2-3	.	.	CASSLETGMGDTQYF	TGTGCTAGCAGCTTAGAAACAGGGATGGGAGATACGCAGTATTTT
TRBV19	TRBJ2-7	.	few	CASSIVGVSYEQYF	TGTGCCAGTAGTATAGTAGGGGTATCCTACGAGCAGTACTTC
TRBV2	TRBJ2-5	.	.	CASSERAGTETQYF	TGTGCCAGCAGTGAACGCGCCGGTACAGAGACCCAGTACTTC
TRBV11-2	TRBJ1-4	.	.	CASSLGATNEKLFF	TGTGCCAGCAGCTTGGGGGCCACTAATGAAAAACTGTTTTTT
TRBV10-1	TRBJ1-1	.	few	CASSEIGVTQPFF	TGCGCCAGCAGTGAGATCGGGGTTACCCAACCTTTCTTT
TRBV6-1	TRBJ2-7	TRBD1	.	CASSDRTGIVNEQYF	TGTGCCAGCAGTGACCGGACAGGGATTGTCAACGAGCAGTACTTC
TRBV7-3	TRBJ2-3	TRBD2	.	CASSLLAGGTDTQYF	TGTGCCAGCAGCTTACTAGCGGGGGGCACAGATACGCAGTATTTT
TRBV9	TRBJ2-5	.	.	CASSGPSRGRTQYF	TGTGCCAGCAGCGGCCCAAGCCGGGGTAGGACCCAGTACTTC
TRBV7-9	TRBJ2-6	.	.	CASNLGVIGITGANVLTF	TGTGCCAGCAACCTGGGAGTCATTGGCATCACTGGGGCCAACGTCCTGACTTTC
TRBV19	TRBJ2-1	.	.	CASSIAGANEQFF	TGTGCCAGTAGTATAGCAGGGGCCAATGAGCAGTTCTTC
TRBV11-2	TRBJ2-2	TRBD2	once	CASSLGTGGTNTGELFF	TGTGCCAGCAGTCTGGGGACGGGGGGAACGAACACCGGGGAGCTGTTTTTT
TRBV7-4	TRBJ1-5	TRBD1	once	CASSPRDGQGSYSNQPQHF	TGTGCCAGCAGCCCAAGAGATGGACAGGGAAGCTATAGCAATCAGCCCCAGCATTTT
TRBV21-1	TRBJ2-2	.	.	CASSKESDRQLTGELFF	TGTGCCAGCAGCAAAGAAAGTGACAGGCAGTTGACCGGGGAGCTGTTTTTT
TRBV30	TRBJ1-4	.	many	CAWSGYRLRGEKLFF	TGTGCCTGGAGTGGATACCGTCTCAGGGGTGAAAAACTGTTTTTT
TRBV19	TRBJ2-1	.	.	CASSIIAVTYNEQFF	TGTGCCAGTAGTATTATAGCGGTAACCTACAATGAGCAGTTCTTC
TRBV15	TRBJ1-2	.	.	CATTSGSMRGYTF	TGTGCCACCACTAGTGGGTCAATGCGCGGCTACACCTTC
TRBV7-8	TRBJ1-2	.	.	CASSLRGGNYGYTF	TGTGCCAGCAGCCTCAGAGGGGGTAACTATGGCTACACCTTC
TRBV29-1	TRBJ1-1	TRBD1	.	CSVMTGGAWAAFF	TGCAGCGTGATGACAGGGGGCGCATGGGCGGCTTTCTTT
TRBV7-9	TRBJ1-1	.	.	CASSFIATGAVEAFF	TGTGCCAGCAGCTTTATAGCTACTGGGGCGGTGGAAGCTTTCTTT
TRBV2	TRBJ2-2	.	.	CASRARSVGELFF	TGTGCCAGCAGGGCTCGTAGCGTCGGGGAGCTGTTTTTT
TRBV30	TRBJ1-2	.	once	CALTHGGTGYTF	TGTGCCTTGACCCACGGCGGGACTGGCTACACCTTC
TRBV30	TRBJ2-5	TRBD1	.	CAWSRDSQRQEQYF	TGTGCCTGGAGTCGGGACAGCCAGAGACAAGAGCAGTACTTC
TRBV5-1	TRBJ2-2	TRBD2	once	CASSFRLAGELFF	TGCGCCAGCAGCTTCCGACTAGCTGGGGAGCTGTTTTTT
TRBV30	TRBJ2-7	TRBD2	.	CAWSSGGTSYEQYF	TGTGCCTGGAGTTCGGGGGGAACCTCCTACGAGCAGTACTTC
TRBV29-1	TRBJ2-3	.	.	CSFRGGTDTQYF	TGCAGCTTTAGGGGCGGCACAGATACGCAGTATTTT
TRBV7-8	TRBJ2-2	TRBD2	.	CASSTWTSGRLLDTGELFF	TGTGCCAGCAGCACCTGGACTAGCGGGAGGCTGCTTGACACCGGGGAGCTGTTTTTT
TRBV5-1	TRBJ1-1	TRBD1	.	CASSFPDRVTEAFF	TGCGCCAGCAGCTTCCCAGACAGGGTGACTGAAGCTTTCTTT
TRBV30	TRBJ2-5	TRBD2	few	CAWSFPRGSGWETQYF	TGTGCCTGGAGTTTCCCCCGCGGGAGTGGATGGGAGACCCAGTACTTC
TRBV6-1	TRBJ2-3	.	.	CANSDFTDTQYF	TGTGCCAACTCCGATTTCACAGATACGCAGTATTTT